A selection of T cell receptor beta chains follows, all from one sample in a study of blood T cell repertoires in COVID-19. The protocol was immunoSEQ multiplex PCR, while the TCRdb copy is restricted to in-frame clones and leaves out a portion. This table has around 290,000 clones, approximately 91% appearing once. Sequencing input: PBMCs or T cells enriched from blood (not recorded which). Receptors were obtained from a woman aged 25 to 39 who had recovered from COVID-19. CDR3s include the opening cysteine and the closing phenylalanine or tryptophan. Each record gives: clone size, J gene, V gene, D gene, CDR3 protein, CDR3 DNA. The D gene is left open where the match is weak. Size values are once, few and many counts, or a class for expanded clones, and some rows have none.

clone size: .; J gene: TRBJ2-1; V gene: TRBV19; D gene: .; CDR3 protein: CASSTTGWRSSYNEQFF; CDR3 DNA: TGTGCCAGTAGTACCACCGGGTGGCGGAGCTCCTACAATGAGCAGTTCTTC
clone size: .; J gene: TRBJ1-1; V gene: TRBV6-5; D gene: .; CDR3 protein: CASSYSIPPRGAFF; CDR3 DNA: TGTGCCAGCAGTTACTCGATACCGCCCCGAGGAGCTTTCTTT
clone size: few; J gene: TRBJ2-7; V gene: TRBV27; D gene: TRBD1; CDR3 protein: CASSLSWDSLYEQYF; CDR3 DNA: TGTGCCAGCAGTTTATCTTGGGACAGCCTCTACGAGCAGTACTTC
clone size: .; J gene: TRBJ1-2; V gene: TRBV28; D gene: TRBD1; CDR3 protein: CASSLLGTGNGYTF; CDR3 DNA: TGTGCCAGCAGTTTACTCGGGACAGGGAATGGCTACACCTTC
clone size: .; J gene: TRBJ1-2; V gene: TRBV5-6; D gene: .; CDR3 protein: CASSLIRTNYGYTF; CDR3 DNA: TGTGCCAGCAGCTTAATCAGAACTAACTATGGCTACACCTTC
clone size: .; J gene: TRBJ2-3; V gene: TRBV10-1; D gene: TRBD1; CDR3 protein: CASPDRDSLLSSCDYDNAVF; CDR3 DNA: TGCGCCAGTCCCGACAGGGATTCTCTTTTATCCTCATGTGACTACGACAACGCAGTATTT
clone size: .; J gene: TRBJ1-4; V gene: TRBV19; D gene: TRBD1; CDR3 protein: CASSLFSGTGNEKLFF; CDR3 DNA: TGTGCCAGTAGCCTTTTTTCCGGGACAGGGAATGAAAAACTGTTTTTT
clone size: once; J gene: TRBJ1-2; V gene: TRBV4-3; D gene: .; CDR3 protein: CASSGGLGGTYTF; CDR3 DNA: TGCGCCAGCTCCGGGGGACTGGGAGGGACCTACACCTTC
clone size: .; J gene: TRBJ2-7; V gene: TRBV28; D gene: TRBD1; CDR3 protein: CASRRQGGNEQYF; CDR3 DNA: TGTGCCAGCCGACGACAGGGCGGAAACGAGCAGTACTTC
clone size: .; J gene: TRBJ1-1; V gene: TRBV10-3; D gene: .; CDR3 protein: CAISGLGNTEAFF; CDR3 DNA: TGTGCCATCAGTGGGCTAGGGAACACTGAAGCTTTCTTT
clone size: .; J gene: TRBJ1-2; V gene: TRBV6-5; D gene: .; CDR3 protein: CASSYLQGTGGYTF; CDR3 DNA: TGTGCCAGCAGTTACCTGCAGGGGACGGGCGGCTACACCTTC
clone size: .; J gene: TRBJ1-1; V gene: TRBV27; D gene: .; CDR3 protein: CASSPRGAGTEAFF; CDR3 DNA: TGTGCCAGCAGTCCTAGGGGAGCGGGCACTGAAGCTTTCTTT
clone size: .; J gene: TRBJ2-7; V gene: TRBV2; D gene: .; CDR3 protein: CASSEVWLQVEQYF; CDR3 DNA: TGTGCCAGCAGTGAAGTTTGGCTCCAGGTCGAGCAGTACTTC
clone size: .; J gene: TRBJ2-7; V gene: TRBV7-3; D gene: TRBD2; CDR3 protein: CASSLSGTSGAYEQYF; CDR3 DNA: TGTGCCAGCAGCTTATCTGGGACTAGCGGCGCCTACGAGCAGTACTTC
clone size: .; J gene: TRBJ1-1; V gene: TRBV28; D gene: .; CDR3 protein: CASSPSHIRVRNTEAFF; CDR3 DNA: TGTGCCAGCAGTCCCTCCCATATCCGGGTTAGGAACACTGAAGCTTTCTTT
clone size: once; J gene: TRBJ1-5; V gene: TRBV12-3/TRBV12-4; D gene: TRBD1; CDR3 protein: CASSPIGTGSQHF; CDR3 DNA: TGTGCCAGCAGTCCCATAGGGACAGGGTCCCAGCATTTT
clone size: .; J gene: TRBJ1-1; V gene: TRBV19; D gene: .; CDR3 protein: CASSISPSYMNTEAFF; CDR3 DNA: TGTGCCAGTAGTATATCCCCGTCGTACATGAACACTGAAGCTTTCTTT
clone size: .; J gene: TRBJ1-3; V gene: TRBV18; D gene: TRBD1; CDR3 protein: CASSRGGTGNTIYF; CDR3 DNA: TGTGCCAGCTCACGAGGGGGCACTGGAAACACCATATATTTT
clone size: .; J gene: TRBJ2-3; V gene: TRBV18; D gene: .; CDR3 protein: CASSPENTGEPRYF; CDR3 DNA: TGTGCCAGCTCACCGGAAAACACGGGAGAGCCGCGGTATTTT
clone size: .; J gene: TRBJ1-2; V gene: TRBV28; D gene: TRBD1; CDR3 protein: CASSYLGGLGGYTF; CDR3 DNA: TGTGCCAGCAGTTACCTAGGGGGCCTGGGGGGCTACACCTTC
clone size: once; J gene: TRBJ1-2; V gene: TRBV3-1/TRBV3-2; D gene: TRBD1; CDR3 protein: CASSHGQGGGYTF; CDR3 DNA: TGTGCCAGCAGCCACGGACAGGGCGGCGGCTACACCTTC
clone size: .; J gene: TRBJ2-1; V gene: TRBV7-3; D gene: TRBD1; CDR3 protein: CASSSDRDNEQFF; CDR3 DNA: TGTGCCAGCAGCTCGGACAGGGACAATGAGCAGTTCTTC
clone size: .; J gene: TRBJ1-2; V gene: TRBV20-1; D gene: .; CDR3 protein: CSAPVYGYTF; CDR3 DNA: TGCAGTGCCCCGGTCTATGGCTACACCTTC
clone size: .; J gene: TRBJ2-7; V gene: TRBV30; D gene: TRBD1; CDR3 protein: CAWRTGPYEQYF; CDR3 DNA: TGTGCCTGGAGGACAGGGCCTTACGAGCAGTACTTC
clone size: .; J gene: TRBJ2-7; V gene: TRBV27; D gene: TRBD1; CDR3 protein: CASRSGGNEQYF; CDR3 DNA: TGTGCCAGCAGATCAGGGGGCAACGAGCAGTACTTC
clone size: .; J gene: TRBJ1-1; V gene: TRBV19; D gene: .; CDR3 protein: CASSRWGLNTEAFF; CDR3 DNA: TGTGCCAGTAGTAGGTGGGGCCTGAACACTGAAGCTTTCTTT
clone size: .; J gene: TRBJ2-1; V gene: TRBV7-9; D gene: .; CDR3 protein: CASSSSGPTYNEQFF; CDR3 DNA: TGTGCCAGCAGCTCCTCAGGGCCTACCTACAATGAGCAGTTCTTC
clone size: .; J gene: TRBJ1-1; V gene: TRBV6-5; D gene: .; CDR3 protein: CASSYGAQGNTEAFF; CDR3 DNA: TGTGCCAGCAGTTACGGTGCACAGGGGAACACTGAAGCTTTCTTT
clone size: .; J gene: TRBJ2-7; V gene: TRBV2; D gene: TRBD2; CDR3 protein: CASSEGGLAGVYEQYF; CDR3 DNA: TGTGCCAGCAGTGAAGGTGGCCTAGCGGGGGTCTACGAGCAGTACTTC
clone size: .; J gene: TRBJ2-5; V gene: TRBV5-1; D gene: TRBD2; CDR3 protein: CASSSQPWTSGRAYQETQYF; CDR3 DNA: TGCGCCAGCAGCTCCCAGCCTTGGACTAGCGGGAGGGCGTACCAAGAGACCCAGTACTTC
clone size: few; J gene: TRBJ1-5; V gene: TRBV5-4; D gene: .; CDR3 protein: CASSLGVGAPQHF; CDR3 DNA: TGTGCCAGCAGCTTGGGTGTGGGGGCACCCCAGCATTTT
clone size: .; J gene: TRBJ2-7; V gene: TRBV5-1; D gene: .; CDR3 protein: CASRLGGPTYEQYF; CDR3 DNA: TGCGCCAGCAGGCTCGGCGGGCCAACCTACGAGCAGTACTTC
clone size: few; J gene: TRBJ2-6; V gene: TRBV7-9; D gene: .; CDR3 protein: CASSFQVRSGANVLTF; CDR3 DNA: TGTGCCAGCAGCTTCCAGGTTAGGTCTGGGGCCAACGTCCTGACTTTC
clone size: .; J gene: TRBJ2-5; V gene: TRBV6-2/TRBV6-3; D gene: TRBD1; CDR3 protein: CASSMTGGAGQETQYF; CDR3 DNA: TGTGCCAGCAGTATGACAGGGGGCGCAGGGCAAGAGACCCAGTACTTC
clone size: .; J gene: TRBJ2-3; V gene: TRBV5-1; D gene: .; CDR3 protein: CASSLTGTDGAAGGDTQYF; CDR3 DNA: TGCGCCAGCAGCTTAACCGGGACAGATGGGGCGGCAGGGGGGGATACGCAGTATTTT
clone size: .; J gene: TRBJ2-7; V gene: TRBV5-1; D gene: TRBD1; CDR3 protein: CASSFDIGQGGEQYF; CDR3 DNA: TGCGCCAGCAGCTTTGACATAGGACAGGGGGGCGAGCAGTACTTC
clone size: .; J gene: TRBJ2-7; V gene: TRBV7-9; D gene: TRBD2; CDR3 protein: CASSSPGLAGTSYEQYF; CDR3 DNA: TGTGCCAGCAGCTCGCCGGGACTAGCGGGGACCTCCTACGAGCAGTACTTC
clone size: .; J gene: TRBJ2-1; V gene: TRBV5-4; D gene: TRBD1; CDR3 protein: CASSRDRDNEQFF; CDR3 DNA: TGTGCCAGCAGCCGGGACAGGGACAATGAGCAGTTCTTC
clone size: .; J gene: TRBJ1-2; V gene: TRBV28; D gene: .; CDR3 protein: CASSLRRMYGYTF; CDR3 DNA: TGTGCCAGCAGTTTACGGAGGATGTATGGCTACACCTTC
clone size: once; J gene: TRBJ2-1; V gene: TRBV2; D gene: .; CDR3 protein: CASSEGGGDYNEQFF; CDR3 DNA: TGTGCCAGCAGTGAAGGTGGAGGGGACTACAATGAGCAGTTCTTC
clone size: .; J gene: TRBJ1-5; V gene: TRBV28; D gene: .; CDR3 protein: CASSSGGYQPQHF; CDR3 DNA: TGTGCCAGCAGTTCAGGAGGTTATCAGCCCCAGCATTTT
clone size: .; J gene: TRBJ1-2; V gene: TRBV5-1; D gene: TRBD1; CDR3 protein: CASSLHGTGAYGYTF; CDR3 DNA: TGCGCCAGCAGCCTCCACGGGACAGGGGCGTATGGCTACACCTTC
clone size: .; J gene: TRBJ1-1; V gene: TRBV7-9; D gene: TRBD1; CDR3 protein: CASSLGVQGDTEAFF; CDR3 DNA: TGTGCCAGCAGCTTGGGGGTGCAGGGGGACACTGAAGCTTTCTTT
clone size: .; J gene: TRBJ1-1; V gene: TRBV10-1; D gene: TRBD1; CDR3 protein: CASSTTSTGDVDTEAFF; CDR3 DNA: TGCGCCAGCAGTACCACCTCGACAGGGGATGTTGACACTGAAGCTTTCTTT
clone size: .; J gene: TRBJ1-3; V gene: TRBV4-1; D gene: .; CDR3 protein: CASSQVDSSGNTIYF; CDR3 DNA: TGCGCCAGCAGCCAAGTAGATTCCTCTGGAAACACCATATATTTT
clone size: .; J gene: TRBJ1-1; V gene: TRBV7-6; D gene: .; CDR3 protein: CASSPTVFSEAFF; CDR3 DNA: TGTGCCAGCAGCCCAACAGTCTTCTCTGAAGCTTTCTTT